This T cell receptor beta chain was identified in a study of blood T cell repertoires in COVID-19. Some clones are missing from TCRdb's copy, which holds only in-frame ones; the method was immunoSEQ multiplex PCR. The data contain about 160,000 clones, 88% of them singletons. The sequencing input was PBMCs or T cells enriched from blood (not recorded which). This TCR derives from a woman aged 45 to 65 who had recovered from COVID-19.

The CDR3 DNA reads TGTGCCTGGAGTGCCGGTCTTCCCGTCGCGGGAAACACCATATATTTT. It specifies CAWSAGLPVAGNTIYF. The gene calls are TRBV30 and TRBJ1-3, with D hard to call. The CDR3 is 16 amino acids. Germline CDR1 and CDR2: GTSNPN and SVGIG (reference sequence). V was shortened by 1 base and J by 4 bases, with 17 bases between the two germline ends.